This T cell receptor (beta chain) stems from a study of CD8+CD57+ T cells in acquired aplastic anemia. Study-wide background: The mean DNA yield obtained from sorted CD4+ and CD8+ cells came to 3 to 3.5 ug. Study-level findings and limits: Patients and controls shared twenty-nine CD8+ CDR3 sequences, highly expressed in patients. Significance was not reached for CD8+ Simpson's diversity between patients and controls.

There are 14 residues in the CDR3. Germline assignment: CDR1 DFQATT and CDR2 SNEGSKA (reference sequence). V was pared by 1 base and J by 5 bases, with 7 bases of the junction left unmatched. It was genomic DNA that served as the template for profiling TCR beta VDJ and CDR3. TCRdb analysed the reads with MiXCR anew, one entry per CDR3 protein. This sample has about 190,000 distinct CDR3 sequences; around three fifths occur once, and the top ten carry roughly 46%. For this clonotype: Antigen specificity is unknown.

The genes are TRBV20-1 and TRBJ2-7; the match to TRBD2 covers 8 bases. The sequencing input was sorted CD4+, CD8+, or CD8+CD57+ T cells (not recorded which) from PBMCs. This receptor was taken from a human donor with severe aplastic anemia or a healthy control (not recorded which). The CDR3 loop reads CSARGSGTRDEQYF. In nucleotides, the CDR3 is TGCAGTGCTAGAGGATCCGGGACTAGAGACGAGCAGTACTTC.